The 15 T cell receptor beta chains below were found in one sample sequenced in a study of T cell clones after liver transplantation. TCRdb's copy holds only in-frame clones and misses some; the assay was immunoSEQ multiplex PCR. This sample carries some 120,000 clones, just over 90% of them seen once, and the ten largest clones take 0.75% to 0.85%. Here the sequenced sample was CD4+ T cells from blood, taken 12 months after liver transplant. These receptors were taken from a human patient who received a liver transplant. Some of these T cells may belong to the graft donor.

This clone occurred once. The chain carries TRBV5-4 and TRBJ2-1; 9 nucleotides match TRBD1. The V gene end was trimmed by 2 bases and the J gene end by 9 bases; junction bases not matched to a gene: 12. The length of the CDR3 is 16 residues. CDR1 and CDR2 from the germline V gene are SGHNT and YYREEE (reference sequence). CDR3 region: CASSLPGTGIGAEQFF. The CDR3 DNA reads as TGTGCCAGCAGCTTACCCGGGACAGGGATTGGGGCTGAGCAGTTCTTC.

The CDR3 bases are TGTGCCAGCAGCAGTAGCGGGAGGGCCGGCAATGAGCAGTTCTTC. Translation: CASSSSGRAGNEQFF. The chain has TRBV5-6 and TRBJ2-1; 11 positions agree with TRBD2. The ends lost 4 bases at V and 6 bases at J; junction bases unmatched: 6. Per germline, CDR1 SGHDT and CDR2 YYEEEE. The CDR3 totals 15 residues.

V and J are TRBV11-3 and TRBJ2-2; D gene unclear. Trimming stripped 1 base from V and 8 bases from J, with 8 bases between. The CDR3 has 13 residues. Germline V lookup: CDR1 SGHNT, CDR2 YENEEA. The CDR3, as DNA: TGTGCCAGCAGCTTAGGAATTTCAGGGGAGCTGTTTTTT. This translates into CASSLGISGELFF.

V and J are TRBV7-2 and TRBJ2-5, with 12 bases fitting TRBD2. There are 18 residues in the CDR3. With V trimmed by 2 bases and J by 5 bases, 12 bases remained unmatched. Germline V gene lookup returns CDR1 SGHTA and CDR2 FQGNSA. CDR3 in amino acids: CASSLRLAGGLVAETQYF. The DNA for the CDR3 is TGTGCCAGCAGCTTACGGCTAGCGGGAGGGCTGGTTGCGGAGACCCAGTACTTC.

The chain links TRBV7-9 to TRBJ2-3; D not certain. The CDR3 is 13 residues long. Germline values: CDR1 SEHNR, CDR2 FQNEAQ (reference sequence). V lost 3 bases and J 5 bases, leaving 9 bases between the germline ends. CDR3 region: CASSFTTGDTQYF. Here the CDR3 DNA reads TGTGCCAGCAGCTTCACCACCGGAGATACGCAGTATTTT.

The chain carries TRBV5-1 and TRBJ2-1, with 9 bases fitting TRBD2. This CDR3 is 15 amino acids long. V lost 4 bases to trimming and J lost 10 bases; unmatched junction nucleotides: 12. Germline V gene data show CDR1 as SGHRS and CDR2 as YFSETQ. The CDR3 coding sequence is TGCGCCAGCAGCGCCGGGACTAGCTCGGCTAGAGAGCAGTTCTTC. This sequence encodes CASSAGTSSAREQFF.

V gene TRBV5-1 combines with J gene TRBJ1-2; 12 nucleotides line up with TRBD1. The V gene end was trimmed by 4 bases and the J gene end by 2 bases; junction bases not matched to a gene: 0. The CDR3 has 14 amino acids. CDR1 and CDR2 from the germline V gene are SGHRS and YFSETQ. For the CDR3, the DNA is TGCGCCAGCAGCGGGACAGGGGGCAACTATGGCTACACCTTC. Amino acid sequence: CASSGTGGNYGYTF. The full variable domain, rest sourced from reference TRBV5-1 and TRBJ1-2, is KAGVTQTPRYLIKTRGQQVTLSCSPISGHRSVSWYQQTPGQGLQFLFEYFSETQRNKGNFPGRFSGRQFSNSRSEMNVSTLELGDSALYLCASSGTGGNYGYTFGSGTRLTVV.

This chain joins TRBV29-1 and TRBJ2-2; tentative D call: TRBD2 (5 bases). This CDR3 contains 12 residues. V was pared by 6 bases and J by 6 bases, with 11 bases between. Germline-derived CDR1 and CDR2 are SQVTM and ANQGSEA. The CDR3 sequence is CSVILESGELFF. In DNA, the CDR3 is TGCAGCGTGATACTAGAGTCCGGGGAGCTGTTTTTT.

The gene calls are TRBV2 and TRBJ2-1; possibly TRBD2 for D (5 bases). CDR1 is SNHLY, CDR2 FYNNEI, per germline. V was trimmed by 8 bases and J by 3 bases, leaving 11 bases between them. CDR3 size: 13 residues. The CDR3 is CASGGELYNEQFF. The CDR3 nucleotides are TGTGCCAGCGGAGGAGAGCTCTACAATGAGCAGTTCTTC.

Only one count was recorded for this clone. The J gene is TRBJ2-7, the V gene TRBV7-6; 7 positions match TRBD1. CDR1 is SGHVS, CDR2 FNYEAQ, per germline. CDR3 size: 13 residues. V was pared by 5 bases and J by 2 bases, with 3 bases of the junction left unmatched. The chain's CDR3 is CASSRTGPYEQYF. Here the CDR3 DNA reads TGTGCCAGCAGCCGGACAGGACCCTACGAGCAGTACTTC. Full variable domain (remainder filled in from reference TRBV7-6 and TRBJ2-7): GAGVSQSPRYKVTKRGQDVALRCDPISGHVSLYWYRQALGQGPEFLTYFNYEAQQDKSGLPNDRFSAERPEGSISTLTIQRTEQRDSAMYRCASSRTGPYEQYFGPGTRLTVT.

The chain recombines TRBV29-1 with TRBJ2-7; TRBD1 aligns across 10 bases. Germline V gene lookup returns CDR1 SQVTM and CDR2 ANQGSEA. The CDR3 is made up of 12 amino acids. V dropped 6 bases and J dropped 2; count of bases not matched to a gene: 1. The CDR3 bases are TGCAGCGTCGGACAGGGGGCCTACGAGCAGTACTTC. Amino acid sequence: CSVGQGAYEQYF.

The J gene is TRBJ1-2, the V gene TRBV28; 8 bases agree with TRBD1. The CDR3 is made up of 14 amino acids. V gave up 7 bases and J gave up 4 bases; unmatched junction bases: 8. Germline assignment: CDR1 MDHEN and CDR2 SYDVKM. The CDR3 nucleotides read TGTGCCAGCAACCCGACAGGGGACACCTATGGCTACACCTTC. Protein product: CASNPTGDTYGYTF.

The chain has TRBV19 and TRBJ2-7, with TRBD1 identical over 9 bases. The V segment lost 6 bases and the J segment 2 bases; nucleotides outside the gene matches: 5. The CDR3 runs to 14 residues. Germline values: CDR1 LNHDA, CDR2 SQIVND (reference sequence). Here the CDR3 reads CASRGTGPPYEQYF. Written as DNA, the CDR3 is TGTGCCAGTAGGGGGACAGGGCCACCCTACGAGCAGTACTTC.

This clone was counted a few times. CDR3: CASSPNELAKNIQYF. The DNA for the CDR3 is TGCGCCAGCAGCCCAAACGAGTTAGCCAAAAACATTCAGTACTTC. The V gene is TRBV5-1, the J gene TRBJ2-4; D not resolved. Germline V lookup: CDR1 SGHRS, CDR2 YFSETQ. With 4 bases removed from V and 0 bases from J, the gap between germline ends came to 11 bases. The CDR3 extends over 15 amino acids.

The chain links TRBV5-1 to TRBJ2-3; 10 bases fit TRBD1. The CDR3 is 17 residues long. Germline V gene data show CDR1 as SGHRS and CDR2 as YFSETQ. J lost 1 base, V lost 1 base, and 6 bases had no gene match. CDR3 region: CASSLPPGQGRTDTQYF. The CDR3 region has the DNA TGCGCCAGCAGCTTGCCCCCGGGACAGGGGCGCACAGATACGCAGTATTTT.